This TCR beta chain was recovered during a study of CD8 T cells in Susac syndrome. This clonotype was seen a single time. In blood CD8+ and CD4+ T cells, TCR beta underwent sequencing. A quantity of about 0.5 to 1 ug RNA underwent reverse transcription using random hexamers. Amplification of TCR beta CDR3 across 54 Vbeta and 13 Jbeta was performed with immunoSEQ multiplex PCR. A single record per CDR3 protein comes from TCRdb applying MiXCR to the immunoSEQ multiplex PCR reads. The data hold hundreds of thousands of distinct CDR3 sequences, with 95% observed a single time. The CDR3 is made up of 12 amino acids. The germline gives CDR1 SQVTM, CDR2 ANQGSEA. The trim removed 3 bases at V and 9 bases at J, leaving 5 bases unmatched.

Sequenced input: CD4+ T cells from PBMCs. The gene calls are TRBV29-1 and TRBJ2-7, with 10 bases lining up with TRBD2. This TCR was recovered from a human donor with multiple sclerosis. The CDR3 protein is CSVEQLAGRQYF. In nucleotides, the CDR3 is TGCAGCGTTGAGCAACTAGCGGGAAGGCAGTACTTC.